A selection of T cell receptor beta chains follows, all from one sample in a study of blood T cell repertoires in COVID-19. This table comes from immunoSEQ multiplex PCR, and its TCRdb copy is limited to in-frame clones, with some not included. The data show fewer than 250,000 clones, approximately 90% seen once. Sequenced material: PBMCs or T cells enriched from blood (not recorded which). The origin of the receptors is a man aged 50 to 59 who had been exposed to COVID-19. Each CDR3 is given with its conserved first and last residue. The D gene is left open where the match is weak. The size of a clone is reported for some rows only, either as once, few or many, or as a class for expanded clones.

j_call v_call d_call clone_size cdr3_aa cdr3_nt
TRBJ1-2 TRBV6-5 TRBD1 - CASSRDRRLYGYTF TGTGCCAGCAGTCGGGACAGGAGACTCTATGGCTACACCTTC
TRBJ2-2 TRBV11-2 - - CASSLVGGTGELFF TGTGCCAGCAGCTTAGTGGGGGGCACCGGGGAGCTGTTTTTT
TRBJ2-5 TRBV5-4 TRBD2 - CASSLASASGGGETQYF TGTGCCAGCAGCTTGGCTTCAGCTAGCGGGGGGGGTGAGACCCAGTACTTC
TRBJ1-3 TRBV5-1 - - CASRQFEGNTIYF TGCGCCAGCAGACAGTTTGAGGGAAACACCATATATTTT
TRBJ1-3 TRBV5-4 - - CASSFGRAGNTIYF TGTGCCAGCAGCTTTGGCAGGGCTGGAAACACCATATATTTT
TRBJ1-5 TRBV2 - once CASRATGSQPQHF TGTGCCAGCAGAGCCACAGGGAGTCAGCCCCAGCATTTT
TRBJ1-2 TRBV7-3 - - CASSLMGGDYGYTF TGTGCCAGCAGCTTAATGGGCGGGGACTATGGCTACACCTTC
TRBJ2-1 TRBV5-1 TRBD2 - CASSFPLREGDEQFF TGCGCCAGCAGCTTTCCTTTGCGGGAGGGCGATGAGCAGTTCTTC
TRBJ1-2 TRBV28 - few CASSLFGRASYTF TGTGCCAGCAGTTTATTCGGCAGGGCCAGCTACACCTTC
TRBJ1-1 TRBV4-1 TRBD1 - CASSLVQGQLNTEAFF TGCGCCAGCAGCCTTGTCCAGGGACAGTTGAACACTGAAGCTTTCTTT
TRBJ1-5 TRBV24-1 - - CATRQAPNQPQHF TGTGCCACCAGACAGGCGCCCAATCAGCCCCAGCATTTT
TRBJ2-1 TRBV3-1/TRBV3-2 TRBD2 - CASSQDAASGRYEQFF TGTGCCAGCAGCCAAGATGCGGCTAGCGGGAGATATGAGCAGTTCTTC
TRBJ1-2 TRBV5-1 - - CASSLGQATFYGYTF TGCGCCAGCAGCTTGGGACAAGCAACGTTCTATGGCTACACCTTC
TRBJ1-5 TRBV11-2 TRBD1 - CASSLDRAQPQHF TGTGCCAGCAGCCTGGACAGGGCTCAGCCCCAGCATTTT
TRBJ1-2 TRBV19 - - CASSYRARYGYTF TGTGCCAGTAGTTACAGGGCAAGGTATGGCTACACCTTC